What follows are 5 T cell receptor beta chains derived from one specimen sequenced in a study of monozygotic twins with inflammatory bowel disease. TCRdb re-called the 5' RACE reads; one entry per CDR3 protein, DNA not given. Here the sample table reports around 380,000 distinct CDR3 sequences. Sequenced input: blood. These receptors all come from a human donor with ulcerative colitis or Crohn's disease, or a healthy co-twin of an affected twin (not recorded which).

V and J are TRBV3-1 and TRBJ1-2; absent DNA, TCRdb's TRBD1 call cannot be checked. The germline CDR1 and CDR2 sequences are LGHDT and YNNKEL (reference sequence). The CDR3 totals 14 residues. CDR3 sequence reads: CASSPTGETRGYTF.

V gene TRBV12-3 or TRBV12-4 combines with J gene TRBJ1-1. This CDR3 spans 12 amino acids. The CDR3 reads CASSLVGMVAFF.

The rearrangement uses TRBV12-3 or TRBV12-4 and TRBJ2-7; TCRdb's D call, TRBD1, is unchecked because there is no DNA. The length of the CDR3 is 15 residues. CDR3 amino acids: CASSFTGGSPDEQYF.

The CDR3 here is CASSQGHWGNQPQHF. The chain joins TRBV12-3 or TRBV12-4 to TRBJ1-5; the TCRdb D gene call, TRBD1, has no DNA to confirm it. CDR3 size: 15 residues.

The rearrangement joins TRBV4-3 to TRBJ1-4. CDR1 is LGHNA and CDR2 is YSLEER in the germline V gene. The CDR3 loop spans 13 amino acids. This CDR3 is CASSQGPREKLFF.